This is a list of T cell receptor beta chains from one sample in a study of human T cells and chemical hapten exposure. TCRdb re-called the RACE reads with MiXCR, one entry per CDR3 protein. The sample lists fewer than 400,000 distinct CDR3 sequences, around 7% seen once, with around 8.2% in the top ten. The source was whole blood, collected in connection with sensitization to the hapten diphenylcyclopropenone (DPC). These receptors originate from a young woman with alopecia areata. Some clones in this sample may be carry-over from other donors' samples. The CDR3 runs from the conserved cysteine through the conserved F or W. The D gene is left open where the match is weak. Size tells how often a clone was seen (once, few, many) or the class of an expanded clone, and some rows leave it out.

clone_size: many
d_call: -
j_call: TRBJ1-1
v_call: TRBV6-1
cdr3_aa: CASSEQGNTEAFF
cdr3_nt: TGTGCCAGCAGTGAACAGGGAAATACTGAAGCTTTCTTT

clone_size: few
d_call: TRBD2
j_call: TRBJ2-1
v_call: TRBV5-8
cdr3_aa: CASSYRLAGPYNEQFF
cdr3_nt: TGTGCCAGCAGCTACCGACTAGCAGGTCCCTACAATGAGCAGTTCTTC

clone_size: few
d_call: TRBD2
j_call: TRBJ2-3
v_call: TRBV11-1
cdr3_aa: CASSFPNGSGGAGDTQYF
cdr3_nt: TGTGCCAGCAGCTTCCCAAACGGGAGCGGGGGGGCCGGAGATACGCAGTATTTT

clone_size: many
d_call: -
j_call: TRBJ1-1
v_call: TRBV6-5
cdr3_aa: CASTLSRKGWHTEAFF
cdr3_nt: TGTGCCAGCACCTTATCAAGAAAGGGCTGGCACACTGAAGCTTTCTTT

clone_size: few
d_call: -
j_call: TRBJ1-5
v_call: TRBV28
cdr3_aa: CAIGGGPFEPQHF
cdr3_nt: TGTGCTATAGGGGGGGGCCCCTTTGAGCCCCAGCATTTT

clone_size: -
d_call: -
j_call: TRBJ1-5
v_call: TRBV5-8
cdr3_aa: CASSLAPRGNQPQHF
cdr3_nt: TGTGCCAGCAGCTTGGCCCCGAGGGGCAATCAGCCCCAGCATTTT

clone_size: few
d_call: -
j_call: TRBJ1-5
v_call: TRBV10-3
cdr3_aa: CAISEHQGPNSNQPQHF
cdr3_nt: TGTGCCATCAGTGAGCACCAGGGGCCTAATAGCAATCAGCCCCAGCATTTT

clone_size: many
d_call: -
j_call: TRBJ1-6
v_call: TRBV7-3
cdr3_aa: CASSLGSF
cdr3_nt: TGTGCCAGCAGCTTAGGGTCCTTT

clone_size: many
d_call: -
j_call: TRBJ2-6
v_call: TRBV14
cdr3_aa: CASSNFLLGANVLTF
cdr3_nt: TGTGCCAGCAGCAATTTTTTGTTGGGGGCCAACGTCCTGACTTTC

clone_size: few
d_call: -
j_call: TRBJ1-3
v_call: TRBV5-1
cdr3_aa: CASSYSYEARNTIYF
cdr3_nt: TGCGCCAGCAGCTATTCTTATGAGGCGCGAAACACCATATATTTT

clone_size: many
d_call: TRBD1
j_call: TRBJ2-1
v_call: TRBV11-2
cdr3_aa: CASKPPPGQGKHEQFF
cdr3_nt: TGTGCCAGCAAACCACCCCCGGGACAGGGGAAACATGAGCAGTTCTTC

clone_size: -
d_call: -
j_call: TRBJ2-5
v_call: TRBV5-6
cdr3_aa: CASSWEHGTQYF
cdr3_nt: TGTGCCAGCAGCTGGGAACACGGGACCCAGTACTTC

clone_size: -
d_call: -
j_call: TRBJ2-5
v_call: TRBV5-4
cdr3_aa: CASSLQEAKTQYF
cdr3_nt: TGTGCCAGCAGCTTGCAGGAGGCGAAGACCCAGTACTTC

clone_size: -
d_call: -
j_call: TRBJ2-1
v_call: TRBV6-2/TRBV6-3
cdr3_aa: CASGSGDSSGREQFF
cdr3_nt: TGTGCCAGCGGTTCCGGGGACTCCTCGGGGAGAGAGCAGTTCTTC

clone_size: -
d_call: TRBD1
j_call: TRBJ1-4
v_call: TRBV5-1
cdr3_aa: CASSGQGATNEKLFF
cdr3_nt: TGCGCCAGCAGCGGACAGGGGGCAACTAATGAAAAACTGTTTTTT

clone_size: many
d_call: -
j_call: TRBJ2-5
v_call: TRBV7-2
cdr3_aa: CASSRRGTQYF
cdr3_nt: TGTGCCAGCAGCCGGAGGGGGACCCAGTACTTC

clone_size: -
d_call: -
j_call: TRBJ1-6
v_call: TRBV28
cdr3_aa: CASTLTPRAYNSPLHF
cdr3_nt: TGTGCCAGCACCCTCACCCCGAGGGCCTATAATTCACCCCTCCACTTT

clone_size: -
d_call: TRBD1
j_call: TRBJ1-2
v_call: TRBV2
cdr3_aa: CASSEYDRGDGYTF
cdr3_nt: TGTGCCAGCAGTGAATATGACAGGGGGGATGGCTACACCTTC

clone_size: few
d_call: -
j_call: TRBJ2-4
v_call: TRBV7-2
cdr3_aa: CASSLSAKNIQYF
cdr3_nt: TGTGCCAGCTCCCTGTCGGCCAAAAACATTCAGTACTTC

clone_size: many
d_call: -
j_call: TRBJ1-6
v_call: TRBV25-1
cdr3_aa: CASSEGNNSPLHF
cdr3_nt: TGTGCCAGCAGTGAGGGGAATAATTCACCCCTCCACTTT

clone_size: few
d_call: -
j_call: TRBJ1-1
v_call: TRBV29-1
cdr3_aa: CSVDHQGNTEAFF
cdr3_nt: TGCAGCGTTGATCATCAGGGGAACACTGAAGCTTTCTTT

clone_size: few
d_call: -
j_call: TRBJ2-2
v_call: TRBV10-3
cdr3_aa: CAISESWTENTGELFF
cdr3_nt: TGTGCCATCAGTGAGTCTTGGACGGAGAACACCGGGGAGCTGTTTTTT

clone_size: many
d_call: -
j_call: TRBJ2-7
v_call: TRBV6-6
cdr3_aa: CASLRTNDYEQYF
cdr3_nt: TGTGCCAGCTTAAGGACTAATGACTACGAGCAGTACTTC

clone_size: -
d_call: -
j_call: TRBJ1-1
v_call: TRBV27
cdr3_aa: CASISWGKGTEAFF
cdr3_nt: TGTGCCAGCATATCCTGGGGGAAGGGCACTGAAGCTTTCTTT

clone_size: many
d_call: -
j_call: TRBJ1-5
v_call: TRBV19
cdr3_aa: CASSGSYNQPQHF
cdr3_nt: TGTGCCAGTAGTGGCAGTTACAATCAGCCCCAGCATTTT

clone_size: few
d_call: TRBD1
j_call: TRBJ1-1
v_call: TRBV7-3
cdr3_aa: CASSLRGGEYTEAFF
cdr3_nt: TGTGCCAGCAGCTTAAGAGGGGGCGAGTACACTGAAGCTTTCTTT

clone_size: few
d_call: TRBD1
j_call: TRBJ2-3
v_call: TRBV18
cdr3_aa: CASSPPTGAGRDTQYF
cdr3_nt: TGTGCCAGCTCACCACCGACAGGGGCGGGTAGAGATACGCAGTATTTT

clone_size: many
d_call: TRBD2
j_call: TRBJ2-2
v_call: TRBV4-2
cdr3_aa: CASSQDLWRGGRTGELFF
cdr3_nt: TGTGCCAGCAGCCAAGACCTCTGGCGGGGGGGCCGGACCGGGGAGCTGTTTTTT

clone_size: many
d_call: -
j_call: TRBJ1-5
v_call: TRBV4-1
cdr3_aa: CASSQGGVRQPQHF
cdr3_nt: TGCGCCAGCAGCCAAGGGGGGGTTAGGCAGCCCCAGCATTTT

clone_size: many
d_call: TRBD1
j_call: TRBJ1-4
v_call: TRBV20-1
cdr3_aa: CTAIDRGSEKLFF
cdr3_nt: TGCACCGCTATCGACAGGGGAAGCGAAAAACTGTTTTTT

clone_size: many
d_call: TRBD2
j_call: TRBJ2-1
v_call: TRBV5-1
cdr3_aa: CASRATSGGSSYNEQFF
cdr3_nt: TGCGCCAGCAGGGCGACTAGCGGGGGGTCCTCCTACAATGAGCAGTTCTTC

clone_size: few
d_call: -
j_call: TRBJ1-1
v_call: TRBV7-2
cdr3_aa: CASSLTLSMNTEAFF
cdr3_nt: TGTGCCAGCAGCTTAACCTTAAGTATGAACACTGAAGCTTTCTTT

clone_size: -
d_call: -
j_call: TRBJ2-7
v_call: TRBV18
cdr3_aa: CASSPGLQTYEQYF
cdr3_nt: TGTGCCAGCTCACCGGGACTGCAGACCTACGAGCAGTACTTC